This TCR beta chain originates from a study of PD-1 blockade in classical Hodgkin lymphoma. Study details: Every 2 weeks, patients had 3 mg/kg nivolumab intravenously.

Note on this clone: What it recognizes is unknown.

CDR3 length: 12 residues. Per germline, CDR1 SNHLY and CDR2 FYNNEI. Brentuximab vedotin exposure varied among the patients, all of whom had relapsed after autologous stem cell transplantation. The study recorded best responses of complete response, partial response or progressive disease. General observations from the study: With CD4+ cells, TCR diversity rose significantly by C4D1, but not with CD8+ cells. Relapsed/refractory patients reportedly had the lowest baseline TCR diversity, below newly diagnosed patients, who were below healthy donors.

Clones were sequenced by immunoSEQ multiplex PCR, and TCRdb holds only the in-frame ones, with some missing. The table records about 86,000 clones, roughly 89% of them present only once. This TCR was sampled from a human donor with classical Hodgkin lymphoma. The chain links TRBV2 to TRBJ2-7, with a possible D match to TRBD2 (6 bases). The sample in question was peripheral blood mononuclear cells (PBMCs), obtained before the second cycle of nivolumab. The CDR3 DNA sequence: TGTGCAGGGACTGACAATAACTACGAGCAGTACTTC. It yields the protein CAGTDNNYEQYF.